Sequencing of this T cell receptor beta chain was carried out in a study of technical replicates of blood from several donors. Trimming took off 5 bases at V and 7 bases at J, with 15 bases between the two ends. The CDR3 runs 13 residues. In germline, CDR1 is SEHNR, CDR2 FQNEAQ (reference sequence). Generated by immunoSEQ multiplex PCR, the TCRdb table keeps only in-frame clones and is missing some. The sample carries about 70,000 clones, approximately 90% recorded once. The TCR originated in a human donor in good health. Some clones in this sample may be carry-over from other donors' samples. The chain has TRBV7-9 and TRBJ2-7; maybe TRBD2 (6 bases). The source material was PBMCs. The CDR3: CASSPPGVREQYF. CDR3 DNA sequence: TGTGCCAGCAGCCCCCCGGGAGTACGAGAGCAGTACTTC.